The T cell receptor beta chain described here comes from a study of blood T cell repertoires in COVID-19. About the study: Samples taken during acute and convalescent COVID-19 were collected in the United States, Italy and Spain. T cells, B-cell-depleted T cells, or PBMCs provided the cDNA or gDNA that served as material.

Sequencing was performed with immunoSEQ multiplex PCR; in TCRdb, only in-frame clones are kept and a portion is missing. The sample consists of 400,000 to 450,000 clones, around 91% of them appearing once. This clone has just a few counts. Patients at the Seattle site were enrolled during active infection and followed longitudinally. Trimming stripped 6 bases from V and 4 bases from J, with 9 bases between. The CDR3 is 12 residues long. Germline V gene sequence: CDR1 LNHDA, CDR2 SQIVND (reference sequence). This sequence was found in a middle-aged woman with COVID-19, enrolled during active disease. Sequencing was carried out using peripheral blood. The J gene is TRBJ1-1, the V gene TRBV19, with TRBD1 as a possible D gene (5 bases). The DNA for the CDR3 is TGTGCCAGTAGGTGGAGGGGCACTGAAGCTTTCTTT. It encodes CASRWRGTEAFF.